This TCR beta chain was documented in a study of cytomegalovirus exposure and HLA in healthy donors. Overall study context: Early release data held some 80 million unique TCRs from HLA-typed donors. Study-wide findings and caveats: A later analysis linked a missense DCLRE1C variant to TCR beta V- and J-gene trimming. Being productive about 90% or about 30% of the time was typical of most TCR beta V segments in an earlier analysis. TCR beta chains numbering 164 were designated cytomegalovirus-associated.

Of note for this clone: Its target is unknown.

Use of 60 Vbeta and 13 Jbeta primers characterized the PCR. Generated by immunoSEQ multiplex PCR, the TCRdb table keeps only in-frame clones and is missing some. The sample yields 77,000 or so clones, 84% seen once. With 0 bases clipped from V and 7 bases from J, the junction kept 9 bases outside the gene matches. The CDR3 contains 16 residues. Germline CDR1 and CDR2: MNHEY and SVGAGI. Sequences were obtained from PBMCs. The source is a man in his 70s in good health and CMV-seropositive. V gene TRBV6-5 combines with J gene TRBJ2-7; 10 bases are shared with TRBD1. CDR3 nucleotide sequence: TGTGCCAGCAGTTACTCTCCGGGACAGGGGTATGAAGAGCAGTACTTC. It specifies CASSYSPGQGYEEQYF.